Presented here are 28 T cell receptor beta chains from one specimen sequenced in a study of CD8+CD57+ T cells in acquired aplastic anemia. CD8+CD57+ cell expansion, shown by flow cytometry, had occurred in the patients selected for sequencing. Template material for TCR beta VDJ and CDR3 profiling consisted of genomic DNA. MiXCR, applied by TCRdb to the reads, yields one record per CDR3 protein. In the table there are 150,000 to 200,000 distinct CDR3 sequences, roughly 50% of which are singletons. The sequenced sample consisted of sorted CD4+, CD8+, or CD8+CD57+ T cells (not recorded which) from PBMCs. The receptors were sampled from a human donor with aplastic anemia.

The CDR3 bases are TGTGCCAGCACCCCTATGGACTCCTCCTGCGACCAGTACTTC. It is translated as CASTPMDSSCDQYF. V and J are TRBV7-2 and TRBJ2-7; maybe TRBD2 (5 bases). The V end lost 7 bases, the J end lost 10 bases, and 23 bases lay between the germline ends. This CDR3 has 14 amino acids. Germline V gene sequence: CDR1 SGHTA, CDR2 FQGNSA. Based on the CDR3 plus reference TRBV7-2 and TRBJ2-7, the full variable domain is GAGVSQSPSNKVTEKGKDVELRCDPISGHTALYWYRQSLGQGLEFLIYFQGNSAPDKSGLPSDRFSAERTGGSVSTLTIQRTQQEDSAVYLCASTPMDSSCDQYFGPGTRLTVT.

This clonotype appeared a few times. V gene TRBV25-1 combines with J gene TRBJ2-5; weak D call: TRBD2 (6 bases). V shed 4 bases and J shed 4 bases, with 22 bases lying between them. Germline V gene lookup returns CDR1 MGHDK and CDR2 SYGVNS. This CDR3 spans 17 amino acids. The DNA for the CDR3 is TGTGCCAGCAGTGGCGTCGGACCGGGAGCGGAGGTAGAGACCCAGTACTTC. It yields the protein CASSGVGPGAEVETQYF. The full variable domain, with the rest looked up from reference TRBV25-1 and TRBJ2-5, is EADIYQTPRYLVIGTGKKITLECSQTMGHDKMYWYQQDPGMELHLIHYSYGVNSTEKGDLSSESTVSRIRTEHFPLTLESARPSHTSQYLCASSGVGPGAEVETQYFGPGTRLLVL.

This clonotype came up a few times. The chain uses TRBV7-2 and TRBJ2-4, with D hard to call. The V gene lost 2 bases and the J gene lost 8 bases, with 7 bases spanning the gap. This CDR3 spans 12 amino acids. Germline V lookup: CDR1 SGHTA, CDR2 FQGNSA. For the CDR3, the DNA is TGTGCCAGCAGCTTACCGTCGGACATTCAGTACTTC. It specifies CASSLPSDIQYF.

V and J are TRBV20-1 and TRBJ1-5; the match to TRBD1 covers 10 bases. Trimming cost V 3 bases and J 3 bases; bases outside gene matches: 5. CDR1 and CDR2 from the germline V gene are DFQATT and SNEGSKA (reference sequence). The CDR3 consists of 15 residues. CDR3 sequence (DNA): TGCAGTGCTAGGGAGACAGGGGGCTACAATCAGCCCCAGCATTTT. This encodes CSARETGGYNQPQHF.

This clonotype came up many times. The rearrangement uses TRBV30 and TRBJ1-6; 7 bases are a match to TRBD1. CDR1 and CDR2 (germline): GTSNPN, SVGIG (reference sequence). With 3 bases clipped from V and 7 bases from J, the junction kept 0 bases outside the gene matches. The CDR3 totals 12 residues. The CDR3 spells CAWRGQNSPLHF. The CDR3 region has the DNA TGTGCCTGGAGGGGACAGAATTCACCCCTCCACTTT.

In its sample, this clonotype was seen a few times. J is TRBJ1-5 and V is TRBV28; 8 nucleotides match TRBD1. The CDR3 is 16 amino acids. Germline V lookup: CDR1 MDHEN, CDR2 SYDVKM. With 3 bases clipped from V and 9 bases from J, the junction kept 13 bases outside the gene matches. CDR3 nucleotide sequence: TGTGCCAGCAGTTTGCCGGGACAGGTTTCTTCACGGCCCCAGCATTTT. Protein sequence: CASSLPGQVSSRPQHF. The complete variable domain, with remaining parts taken from reference TRBV28 and TRBJ1-5, reads DVKVTQSSRYLVKRTGEKVFLECVQDMDHENMFWYRQDPGLGLRLIYFSYDVKMKEKGDIPEGYSVSREKKERFSLILESASTNQTSMYLCASSLPGQVSSRPQHFGDGTRLSIL.

This clonotype was picked up many times. The J gene is TRBJ1-1, the V gene TRBV7-6, with TRBD1 identical over 10 bases. Germline CDR1 reads SGHVS; CDR2 reads FNYEAQ. The CDR3 extends over 14 amino acids. V shed 4 bases, J shed 7 bases, and the junction held 6 bases outside the gene matches. The CDR3 DNA reads as TGTGCCAGCAGCTCCCGACAGGGGGCAGGTGAAGCTTTCTTT. It codes for CASSSRQGAGEAFF.

With respect to this clonotype: A clone one base away is much larger, so this may be a read error. This chain uses TRBV6-1 with TRBJ2-5; TRBD1 agrees at 7 bases. V dropped 6 bases and J dropped 1; count of bases not matched to a gene: 11. There are 16 residues in the CDR3. Per the germline V gene, CDR1 is MNHNS and CDR2 is SASEGT. The chain's CDR3 is CASSPSRQGSQETQYF. The CDR3 bases are TGTGCCAGCAGCCCTTCCCGACAGGGATCCCAAGAGACCCAGTACTTC.

This clonotype occurred many times. The chain carries TRBV6-5 and TRBJ2-1, with TRBD2 identical over 15 bases. CDR1 MNHEY and CDR2 SVGAGI come from the germline V gene. V lost 2 bases and J lost 0; bases outside the gene matches: 8. The CDR3 is made up of 20 amino acids. CDR3: CASSYPGLAGGPSSYNEQFF. CDR3 bases: TGTGCCAGCAGTTACCCTGGACTAGCGGGGGGGCCGTCCTCCTACAATGAGCAGTTCTTC.

The CDR3 nucleotides are TGCAGTGCGGGGGGGACAGGGACTAATGAAAAACTGTTTTTT. The encoded protein is CSAGGTGTNEKLFF. This chain connects TRBV20-1 to TRBJ1-4; 9 bases match TRBD1. J gave up 2 bases and V 6 bases, and 4 bases lay outside the gene matches. The CDR3 totals 14 residues. CDR1 is DFQATT, CDR2 SNEGSKA, per germline (reference sequence).

This clonotype was detected only once. The J gene is TRBJ1-2, the V gene TRBV9, with 7 bases identical to TRBD1. The germline V gene encodes CDR1 SGDLS and CDR2 YYNGEE. The CDR3 runs to 18 residues. Unmatched junction bases numbered 15, after V lost 0 bases and J lost 4 bases. This CDR3 reads CASSVGQGNSHLSYGYTF. The CDR3 nucleotides read TGTGCCAGCAGCGTAGGACAGGGAAACAGCCACTTATCCTATGGCTACACCTTC. The whole variable domain, remainder taken from reference TRBV9 and TRBJ1-2, is DSGVTQTPKHLITATGQRVTLRCSPRSGDLSVYWYQQSLDQGLQFLIQYYNGEERAKGNILERFSAQQFPDLHSELNLSSLELGDSALYFCASSVGQGNSHLSYGYTFGSGTRLTVV.

Notes on this clonotype: This may arise from a read error, as a much more abundant clone is one base away. The chain employs TRBV5-1 and TRBJ2-2; TRBD2 aligns across 9 bases. Unmatched junction bases numbered 9, after V lost 3 bases and J lost 6 bases. The CDR3 extends over 16 amino acids. Germline V gives CDR1 SGHRS, CDR2 YFSETQ. The CDR3 here is CASSSGLARPPGELFF. CDR3 coding DNA: TGCGCCAGCAGCTCAGGACTAGCGAGGCCGCCCGGGGAGCTGTTTTTT. The variable domain in full, completed from reference TRBV5-1 and TRBJ2-2, reads KAGVTQTPRYLIKTRGQQVTLSCSPISGHRSVSWYQQTPGQGLQFLFEYFSETQRNKGNFPGRFSGRQFSNSRSEMNVSTLELGDSALYLCASSSGLARPPGELFFGEGSRLTVL.

In its sample, this clonotype was seen many times. The chain recombines TRBV7-2 with TRBJ2-7; D gene uncertain. CDR3 length equals 15 residues. V lost 3 bases to trimming and J lost 2 bases, with 14 bases between them. CDR1 is SGHTA and CDR2 is FQGNSA in the germline V gene. The CDR3: CASSFVPRGTYEQYF. For the CDR3, the DNA is TGTGCCAGCAGCTTTGTTCCTAGAGGCACCTACGAGCAGTACTTC.

This clonotype was seen a handful of times. This sequence joins TRBV12-5 and TRBJ2-3; 7 nucleotides line up with TRBD2. The germline V gene has CDR1 LGHNT and CDR2 FRNRAP. Trimming at V came to 5 bases and at J to 0 bases, leaving 8 bases not matched to a gene. The CDR3 is 16 amino acids. The CDR3: CASGTGTTSSTDTQYF. The CDR3 bases are TGTGCTAGTGGTACCGGGACTACCTCTAGCACAGATACGCAGTATTTT.

Comment on this clonotype: With a much larger clone just one base away, this may be a read error. This sequence joins TRBV4-1 and TRBJ2-7; 7 nucleotides align to TRBD1. This CDR3 is built from 19 residues. Germline V gene sequence: CDR1 MGHRA, CDR2 YSYEKL. CDR3 bases: TGCGCCAGCAGCCAAGATTTTTTTGCCGGAACAGGGGTTACCTACGAGCGGTACTTC. This sequence encodes CASSQDFFAGTGVTYERYF.

This clonotype was detected ten times or more. The V gene is TRBV9, the J gene TRBJ1-2, with D unclear. V was pared by 4 bases and J by 4 bases, with 14 bases between. The CDR3 extends over 14 amino acids. The germline V gene encodes CDR1 SGDLS and CDR2 YYNGEE. The CDR3 DNA reads as TGTGCCAGCAGCACTGGACGGTTACCCTATGGCTACACCTTC. This gives the protein CASSTGRLPYGYTF. The variable domain in full, completed from reference TRBV9 and TRBJ1-2, reads DSGVTQTPKHLITATGQRVTLRCSPRSGDLSVYWYQQSLDQGLQFLIQYYNGEERAKGNILERFSAQQFPDLHSELNLSSLELGDSALYFCASSTGRLPYGYTFGSGTRLTVV.

The chain uses TRBV10-3 and TRBJ2-3, with TRBD2 matching 12 bases. V lost 6 bases to trimming and J lost 2 bases; unmatched junction nucleotides: 6. Per germline, CDR1 ENHRY and CDR2 SYGVKD. The CDR3 runs to 16 residues. For the CDR3, the DNA is TGTGCCATCAGCCGACTAGCGGGGGCCCACACAGATACGCAGTATTTT. Encoded protein: CAISRLAGAHTDTQYF.

V and J are TRBV5-1 and TRBJ1-2; 7 bases agree with TRBD1. V lost 1 base to trimming and J lost 0 bases; unmatched junction nucleotides: 9. CDR3 size: 17 residues. The germline CDR1 and CDR2 sequences are SGHRS and YFSETQ. For the CDR3, the DNA is TGCGCCAGCAGCTTGAGGGGACAGCTCGGGCCTAACTATGGCTACACCTTC. Translated: CASSLRGQLGPNYGYTF. The full variable domain, in which reference TRBV5-1 and TRBJ1-2 provide the parts outside the CDR3, is KAGVTQTPRYLIKTRGQQVTLSCSPISGHRSVSWYQQTPGQGLQFLFEYFSETQRNKGNFPGRFSGRQFSNSRSEMNVSTLELGDSALYLCASSLRGQLGPNYGYTFGSGTRLTVV.

CDR3 residues: CASSLWYNEQFF. The CDR3 bases are TGTGCCAGTAGTCTGTGGTACAATGAGCAGTTCTTC. This chain connects TRBV19 to TRBJ2-1; D not certain. Germline CDR1 is LNHDA and CDR2 is SQIVND (reference sequence). This CDR3 contains 12 residues. V was trimmed by 5 bases and J by 4 bases, leaving 6 bases between them.

V and J are TRBV7-9 and TRBJ2-1; either TRBD1 or TRBD2 may supply D (5 bases each). Trimming left V 2 bases short and J 8 bases short, with 10 bases between. This CDR3 contains 13 residues. Germline loops: CDR1 SEHNR, CDR2 FQNEAQ (reference sequence). CDR3 coding DNA: TGTGCCAGCAGCTTACCAGGGACCGATGAGCAGTTCTTC. Translating gives CASSLPGTDEQFF.

This rearrangement joins TRBV24-1 to TRBJ2-3; 14 bases line up with TRBD2. With 10 bases clipped from V and 3 bases from J, the junction kept 5 bases outside the gene matches. There are 15 residues in the CDR3. Germline V lookup: CDR1 KGHDR, CDR2 SFDVKD. CDR3 nucleotides: TGTGCCACTGCTGGACTAGCGGGAGGAACAGATACGCAGTATTTT. Its translation is CATAGLAGGTDTQYF.

Comments on this clonotype: One end of the junction fails to match germline, which may point to a read error. The chain couples TRBV19 to TRBJ2-7, with a weak D call TRBD2 (6 bases). Per germline, CDR1 LNHDA and CDR2 SQIVND (reference sequence). The CDR3 loop spans 13 amino acids. The CDR3 sequence is CTSALATHYEQYF. As DNA, the CDR3 is TGTACCAGTGCTCTAGCGACCCATTACGAGCAGTACTTC. Supplemented by reference TRBV19 and TRBJ2-7, the full variable domain reads DGGITQSPKYLFRKEGQNVTLSCEQNLNHDAMYWYRQDPGQGLRLIYYSQIVNDFQKGDIAEGYSVSREKKESFPLTVTSAQKNPTAFYLCTSALATHYEQYFGPGTRLTVT.

The gene calls are TRBV6-1 and TRBJ1-3; D not certain. V lost 2 bases to trimming and J lost 0 bases, with 5 bases between them. This CDR3 comprises 14 residues. Looked up from germline, CDR1 is MNHNS and CDR2 is SASEGT. The chain's CDR3 is CASSEHISGNTIYF. The CDR3, as DNA: TGTGCCAGCAGTGAACATATCTCTGGAAACACCATATATTTT.

This clonotype showed up just a few times. This chain uses TRBV6-5 with TRBJ2-5; D gene uncertain. With 3 bases removed from V and 2 bases from J, the gap between germline ends came to 13 bases. Germline V lookup: CDR1 MNHEY, CDR2 SVGAGI. This CDR3 comprises 15 residues. The CDR3 is CASSYMGTEQETQYF. As DNA, the CDR3 is TGTGCCAGCAGTTATATGGGCACTGAGCAAGAGACCCAGTACTTC.

This clonotype has at least ten counts. The chain recombines TRBV6-1 with TRBJ1-2; possibly TRBD1 for D (5 bases). With 7 bases removed from V and 0 bases from J, the gap between germline ends came to 12 bases. The CDR3 is 14 residues long. Germline V gene lookup returns CDR1 MNHNS and CDR2 SASEGT. Here the CDR3 reads CASTDRFPNYGYTF. CDR3 DNA sequence: TGTGCCAGCACCGACAGATTTCCTAACTATGGCTACACCTTC.

The rearrangement uses TRBV28 and TRBJ2-7, with no clear D. The CDR3 runs 11 residues. Germline V gives CDR1 MDHEN, CDR2 SYDVKM. V lost 5 bases and J lost 2, with 4 bases in between. The CDR3 reads CASSITYEQYF. The CDR3 DNA is TGTGCCAGCAGTATAACCTACGAGCAGTACTTC.

This clonotype was counted ten times or more. The V gene is TRBV6-5, the J gene TRBJ1-2; no reliable D call. Per germline, CDR1 MNHEY and CDR2 SVGAGI. The CDR3 loop spans 13 amino acids. Deletions cut 4 bases from V and 7 bases from J, with 13 bases between. The CDR3 protein is CASSSQITSGYTF. As DNA, the CDR3 is TGTGCCAGCAGTTCCCAAATCACAAGTGGCTACACCTTC.

This chain joins TRBV2 and TRBJ2-7; 7 nucleotides match TRBD1. This CDR3 spans 13 amino acids. Germline CDR1 SNHLY, CDR2 FYNNEI. J gave up 3 bases and V 10 bases, and 9 bases lay outside the gene matches. Here the CDR3 reads CANSGQQNYEQYF. CDR3 in DNA: TGTGCCAACTCGGGACAGCAGAACTACGAGCAGTACTTC.